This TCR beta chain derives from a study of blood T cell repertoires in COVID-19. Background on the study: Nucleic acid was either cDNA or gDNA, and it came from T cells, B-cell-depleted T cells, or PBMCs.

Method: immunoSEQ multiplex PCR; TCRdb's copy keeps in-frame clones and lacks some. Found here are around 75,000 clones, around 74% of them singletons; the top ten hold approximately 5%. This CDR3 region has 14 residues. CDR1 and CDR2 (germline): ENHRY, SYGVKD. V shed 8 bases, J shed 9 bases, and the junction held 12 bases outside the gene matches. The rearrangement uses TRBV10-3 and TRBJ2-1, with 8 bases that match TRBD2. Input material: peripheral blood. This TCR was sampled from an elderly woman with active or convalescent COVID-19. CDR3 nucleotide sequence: TGTGCCATCCGGGCTAGCGGGTCTGAGAGTGAGCAGTTCTTC. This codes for CAIRASGSESEQFF.